The 21 T cell receptor beta chains below all came from one sample that was sequenced in a study of blood T cells in healthy people across ages. Alongside a J-beta primer mix, a sample-barcoded 5' primer served in a second PCR lasting about 7 to 12 cycles. TCRdb re-called the 5' RACE reads with MiXCR, one entry per CDR3 protein. The sample yields about 720,000 distinct CDR3 sequences, about 24% seen once. The specimen sequenced was blood. All receptors derive from an older man in good health.

For this clonotype: This may stem from a read error, because a much larger clone lies one nucleotide away. The chain carries TRBV20-1 and TRBJ2-1; 8 positions agree with TRBD2. Germline V gene lookup returns CDR1 DFQATT and CDR2 SNEGSKA (reference sequence). V trimming: 1 base; J trimming: 4 bases; junction bases outside the gene matches: 3. The CDR3 extends over 14 amino acids. The CDR3 region is CSARAGGRYNEQFF. The CDR3 region has the DNA TGCAGTGCTAGAGCGGGGGGGCGTTACAATGAGCAGTTCTTC.

This clonotype was recorded a few times. Here the CDR3 DNA reads TGCGCCAGCAGCTTGGCGGGTTTGGACTCTAACACCGGGGAGCTGTTTTTT. Translating it yields CASSLAGLDSNTGELFF. This rearrangement joins TRBV5-1 to TRBJ2-2; TRBD2 might be the D (5 bases). This CDR3 contains 17 residues. Deletions cut 0 bases from V and 2 bases from J, with 14 bases between. Germline lookup yields CDR1 SGHRS and CDR2 YFSETQ.

The gene calls are TRBV3-1 and TRBJ2-5; no clear D. The CDR3 has 15 amino acids. V lost 0 bases and J 5 bases, leaving 13 bases between the germline ends. CDR1 is LGHDT and CDR2 is YNNKEL in the germline V gene (reference sequence). In DNA, the CDR3 is TGTGCCAGCAGCCAAGATCGTGGGGTGTGGGAGACCCAGTACTTC. Translating gives CASSQDRGVWETQYF.

The rearrangement joins TRBV20-1 to TRBJ2-1, with 9 bases identical to TRBD1. Germline CDR1 is DFQATT and CDR2 is SNEGSKA (reference sequence). The CDR3 length is 15 residues. Losses at the gene ends were 0 bases for V and 6 bases for J; bases not matched to a gene: 6. CDR3 region: CSARDLGTGRNEQFF. The CDR3 coding sequence is TGCAGTGCTAGAGATCTTGGGACAGGGCGCAATGAGCAGTTCTTC.

The chain joins TRBV7-2 to TRBJ1-5; D is unresolved. Between the trimmed V and J ends, which lost 10 bases and 2 bases, there was a span of 12 bases. This CDR3 is 13 amino acids long. Germline CDR1 reads SGHTA; CDR2 reads FQGNSA. The CDR3 protein is CATSVTGNQPQHF. CDR3 nucleotides: TGTGCCACCTCAGTCACCGGCAATCAGCCCCAGCATTTT. The variable domain in full, completed from reference TRBV7-2 and TRBJ1-5, reads GAGVSQSPSNKVTEKGKDVELRCDPISGHTALYWYRQSLGQGLEFLIYFQGNSAPDKSGLPSDRFSAERTGGSVSTLTIQRTQQEDSAVYLCATSVTGNQPQHFGDGTRLSIL.

The chain carries TRBV24-1 and TRBJ2-1, with D possibly matching TRBD2 (5 bases). V shed 4 bases and J shed 0 bases, with 12 bases lying between them. Germline V lookup: CDR1 KGHDR, CDR2 SFDVKD. The length of the CDR3 is 16 residues. Written as DNA, the CDR3 is TGTGCCACCAGTGACCCCCAAGGGAGCTCCTACAATGAGCAGTTCTTC. Translating gives CATSDPQGSSYNEQFF.

There are many counts of this clonotype. This chain joins TRBV4-1 and TRBJ2-5, with D hard to call. Trimming removed 4 bases from V and 4 bases from J, with 16 bases in between. The CDR3 loop spans 15 amino acids. Per the germline V gene, CDR1 is MGHRA and CDR2 is YSYEKL. The DNA for the CDR3 is TGCGCCAGCAGCCCCTTCAGTGAATATGGAGAGACCCAGTACTTC. This sequence encodes CASSPFSEYGETQYF.

The V and J genes are TRBV29-1 and TRBJ1-3; TRBD1 might be the D (5 bases). The CDR3 covers 15 residues. With 1 base removed from V and 4 bases from J, the gap between germline ends came to 14 bases. Germline V gene data show CDR1 as SQVTM and CDR2 as ANQGSEA. The CDR3 loop is CSVEVQGLWGNTIYF. Written as DNA, the CDR3 is TGCAGCGTTGAAGTGCAGGGCCTGTGGGGAAACACCATATATTTT.

This clonotype was seen a handful of times. The V call is TRBV12-3 or TRBV12-4, the J call TRBJ1-2; D is unresolved. Trimming shortened V by 5 bases and J by 3 bases, and 22 bases separated the two germline ends. This CDR3 comprises 17 residues. The CDR3 DNA reads as TGTGCCAGCAGTAGAGGGTTAGGGAGACCAAACCACTATGGCTACACCTTC. Protein product: CASSRGLGRPNHYGYTF.

The rearrangement joins TRBV7-8 to TRBJ2-7, with 14 bases lining up with TRBD2. The J segment lost 5 bases and the V segment lost 1 base, leaving 13 bases of the junction unmatched. There are 19 residues in the CDR3. From germline, CDR1 is SGHVS and CDR2 FQNEAQ. This CDR3 is CASSLEKTGTSGSVNEQYV. The CDR3 DNA reads as TGTGCCAGCAGCTTAGAAAAAACCGGGACTAGCGGGAGTGTCAACGAGCAGTACGTC.

The chain uses TRBV7-9 and TRBJ2-1; 13 bases are a match to TRBD2. Trimming removed 4 bases from V and 9 bases from J; junction bases left unmatched: 9. Germline-derived CDR1 and CDR2 are SEHNR and FQNEAQ (reference sequence). The CDR3 is 16 residues long. CDR3 nucleotides: TGTGCCAGCAGCTGGGCCGGGACTAGCGGGGCTCGTGAGCAGTTCTTC. As protein: CASSWAGTSGAREQFF.

The chain has TRBV7-2 and TRBJ1-1; 10 bases align to TRBD1. Per the germline V gene, CDR1 is SGHTA and CDR2 is FQGNSA. This CDR3 region has 18 residues. With V trimmed by 5 bases and J by 0 bases, 12 bases remained unmatched. In nucleotides, the CDR3 is TGTGCCAGCAGCCTCCGCGGGGGGACAGGGGATTTGAACACTGAAGCTTTCTTT. Residues: CASSLRGGTGDLNTEAFF.

The chain recombines TRBV7-9 with TRBJ2-4; D may be TRBD2 (6 bases). Germline values: CDR1 SEHNR, CDR2 FQNEAQ (reference sequence). This CDR3 has 14 amino acids. The V end lost 7 bases, the J end lost 3 bases, and 13 bases lay between the germline ends. The DNA for the CDR3 is TGTGCCAGCACCCCGGGGGTGGGCAAAAACATTCAGTACTTC. Translated: CASTPGVGKNIQYF.

The V gene is TRBV5-1, the J gene TRBJ2-5; 10 bases are a match to TRBD2. Germline lookup yields CDR1 SGHRS and CDR2 YFSETQ. The CDR3 contains 16 residues. V lost 4 bases and J lost 3; bases outside the gene matches: 9. The DNA of the CDR3 is TGCGCCAGCAGCATAGGACTAGCGGAGGGGAAAGAGACCCAGTACTTC. Translation gives CASSIGLAEGKETQYF.

In its sample, this clonotype was seen a few times. The chain couples TRBV19 to TRBJ2-3; D gene ambiguous. Trimming removed 5 bases from V and 2 bases from J, with 5 bases in between. Germline lookup yields CDR1 LNHDA and CDR2 SQIVND (reference sequence). This CDR3 has 12 amino acids. CDR3 residues: CASSAITDTQYF. CDR3 nucleotides: TGTGCCAGTAGTGCGATCACAGATACGCAGTATTTT.

V is TRBV7-2 and J is TRBJ2-3; D remains ambiguous. This CDR3 contains 15 residues. V lost 3 bases and J 0 bases, leaving 10 bases between the germline ends. Per the germline V gene, CDR1 is SGHTA and CDR2 is FQGNSA. The CDR3 region has the DNA TGTGCCAGCAGCTTCGTCGGACGAAGCACAGATACGCAGTATTTT. Its translation: CASSFVGRSTDTQYF.

This clonotype was picked up a small number of times. The chain is built from TRBV5-1 and TRBJ2-3; either TRBD1 or TRBD2 may fit D (5 bases each). The CDR3 is 16 amino acids. Germline CDR1 and CDR2: SGHRS and YFSETQ. V was clipped by 5 bases and J by 7 bases, with 23 bases between them. CDR3 nucleotide sequence: TGCGCCAGCAGGCTGTCTCCGCACCTTCAGGGACATACGCAGTATTTT. This codes for CASRLSPHLQGHTQYF.

The CDR3 loop is CASSSLGTGKPNEQFF. CDR3 bases: TGTGCCAGCAGTTCCCTGGGGACAGGGAAACCCAATGAGCAGTTCTTC. This chain links TRBV12-3 or TRBV12-4 with TRBJ2-1, with 9 bases lining up with TRBD1. The J segment lost 6 bases and the V segment lost 4 bases, leaving 10 bases of the junction unmatched. The CDR3 loop spans 16 amino acids.

The chain uses TRBV6-5 and TRBJ2-1, with 8 bases aligning to TRBD2. Trimming cost V 2 bases and J 7 bases; bases outside gene matches: 10. The germline gives CDR1 MNHEY, CDR2 SVGAGI. This CDR3 comprises 16 residues. The DNA for the CDR3 is TGTGCCAGCAGTTACGAGACCGGGAGGGCCGTAAATGAGCAGTTCTTC. Residues: CASSYETGRAVNEQFF.

The chain uses TRBV7-2 and TRBJ1-4; TRBD1 is a possible D gene (5 bases). Looked up from germline, CDR1 is SGHTA and CDR2 is FQGNSA. Trimming shortened V by 5 bases and J by 7 bases, and 14 bases separated the two germline ends. The CDR3 extends over 14 amino acids. The CDR3 region has the DNA TGTGCCAGCAGCCTCGGGGGGTTTGGTGAAAAACTGTTTTTT. It is translated as CASSLGGFGEKLFF.

This clonotype was found a few times. This rearrangement joins TRBV6-4 to TRBJ1-1, with a weak D call TRBD1 (5 bases). This CDR3 has 16 amino acids. Looked up from germline, CDR1 is MRHNA and CDR2 is SNTAGT. Between the trimmed V and J ends, which lost 7 bases and 4 bases, there was a span of 22 bases. The CDR3 loop is CASITIQTTGGTEAFF. The CDR3 DNA reads TGTGCCAGCATCACAATCCAAACCACGGGGGGCACTGAAGCTTTCTTT.